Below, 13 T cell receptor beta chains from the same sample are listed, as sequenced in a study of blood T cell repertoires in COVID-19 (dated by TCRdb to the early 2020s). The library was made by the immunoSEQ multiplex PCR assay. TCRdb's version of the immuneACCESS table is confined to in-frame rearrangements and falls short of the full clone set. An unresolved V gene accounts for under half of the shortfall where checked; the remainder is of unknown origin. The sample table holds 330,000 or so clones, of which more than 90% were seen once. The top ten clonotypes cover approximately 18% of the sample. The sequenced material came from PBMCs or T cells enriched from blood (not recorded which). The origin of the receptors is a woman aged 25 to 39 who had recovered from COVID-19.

CDR3 sequence: CASSESGGINEQFF. The DNA for the CDR3 is TGTGCCAGCAGTGAGAGCGGGGGGATCAATGAGCAGTTCTTC. The V call is TRBV28, the J call TRBJ2-1; 9 bases line up with TRBD2. J was trimmed by 6 bases and V by 5 bases; bases with no gene match: 5. The germline V gene encodes CDR1 MDHEN and CDR2 SYDVKM. There are 14 residues in the CDR3.

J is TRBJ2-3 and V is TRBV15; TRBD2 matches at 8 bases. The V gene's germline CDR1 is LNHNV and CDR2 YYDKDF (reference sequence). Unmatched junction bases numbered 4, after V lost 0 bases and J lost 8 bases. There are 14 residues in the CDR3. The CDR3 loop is CATSRDTTSATQYF. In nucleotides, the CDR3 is TGTGCCACCAGCAGAGATACGACTAGCGCTACGCAGTATTTT.

CDR3 in amino acids: CASSPTGAGELFF. The DNA of the CDR3 is TGTGCCAGCAGTCCCACAGGGGCCGGGGAGCTGTTTTTT. The chain has TRBV27 and TRBJ2-2; 7 bases agree with TRBD1. The length of the CDR3 is 13 residues. Trimming at V came to 5 bases and at J to 6 bases, leaving 3 bases not matched to a gene. Germline loops: CDR1 MNHEY, CDR2 SMNVEV (reference sequence).

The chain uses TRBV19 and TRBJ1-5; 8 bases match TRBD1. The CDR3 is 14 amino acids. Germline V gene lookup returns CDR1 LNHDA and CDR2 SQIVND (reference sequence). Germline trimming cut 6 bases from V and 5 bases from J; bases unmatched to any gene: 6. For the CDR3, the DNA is TGTGCCAGTAGACCGGGACAGGCTCATCAGCCCCAGCATTTT. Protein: CASRPGQAHQPQHF. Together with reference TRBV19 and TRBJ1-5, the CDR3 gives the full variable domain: DGGITQSPKYLFRKEGQNVTLSCEQNLNHDAMYWYRQDPGQGLRLIYYSQIVNDFQKGDIAEGYSVSREKKESFPLTVTSAQKNPTAFYLCASRPGQAHQPQHFGDGTRLSIL.

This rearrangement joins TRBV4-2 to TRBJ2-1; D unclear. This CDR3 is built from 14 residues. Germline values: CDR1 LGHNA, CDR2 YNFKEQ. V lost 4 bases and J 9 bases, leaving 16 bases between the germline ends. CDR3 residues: CASSPSQALSEQFF. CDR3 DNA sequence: TGTGCCAGCAGCCCTTCTCAGGCCTTGTCTGAGCAGTTCTTC.

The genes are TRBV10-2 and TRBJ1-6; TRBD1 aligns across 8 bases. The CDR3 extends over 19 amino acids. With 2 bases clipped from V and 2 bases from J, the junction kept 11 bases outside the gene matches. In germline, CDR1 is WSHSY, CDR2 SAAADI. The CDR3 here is CASSEGQGAQTTYNSPLHF. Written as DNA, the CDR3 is TGCGCCAGCAGTGAGGGCCAGGGGGCGCAAACCACCTATAATTCACCCCTCCACTTT.

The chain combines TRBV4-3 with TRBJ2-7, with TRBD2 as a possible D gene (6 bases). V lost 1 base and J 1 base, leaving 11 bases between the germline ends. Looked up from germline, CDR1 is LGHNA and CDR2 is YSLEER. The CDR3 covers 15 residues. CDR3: CASSQVLEGSYEQYF. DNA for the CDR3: TGCGCCAGCAGCCAAGTTTTGGAGGGGTCCTACGAGCAGTACTTC.

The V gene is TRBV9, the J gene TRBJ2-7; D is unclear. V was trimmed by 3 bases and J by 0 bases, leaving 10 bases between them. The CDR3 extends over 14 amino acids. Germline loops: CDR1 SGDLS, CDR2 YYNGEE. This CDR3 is CASSETDISYEQYF. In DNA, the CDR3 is TGTGCCAGCAGCGAAACCGACATCTCCTACGAGCAGTACTTC.

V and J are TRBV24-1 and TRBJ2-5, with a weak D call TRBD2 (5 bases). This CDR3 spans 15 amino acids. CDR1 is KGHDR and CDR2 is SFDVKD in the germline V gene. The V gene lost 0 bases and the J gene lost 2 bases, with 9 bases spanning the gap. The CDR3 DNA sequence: TGTGCCACCAGTGATTTGCGGGGTCCGCAAGAGACCCAGTACTTC. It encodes CATSDLRGPQETQYF.

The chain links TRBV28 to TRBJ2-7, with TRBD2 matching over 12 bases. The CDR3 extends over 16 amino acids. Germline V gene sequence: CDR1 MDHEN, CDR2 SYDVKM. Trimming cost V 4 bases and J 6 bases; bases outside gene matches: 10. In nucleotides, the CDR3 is TGTGCCAGCAGTTCCGCTAGCGGGAGGGGACGGGTCGAGCAGTACTTC. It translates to CASSSASGRGRVEQYF.

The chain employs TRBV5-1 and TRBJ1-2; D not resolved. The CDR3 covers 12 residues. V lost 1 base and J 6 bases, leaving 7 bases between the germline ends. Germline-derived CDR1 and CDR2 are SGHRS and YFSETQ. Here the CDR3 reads CASSLQGDGYTF. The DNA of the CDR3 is TGCGCCAGCAGCTTGCAAGGAGATGGCTACACCTTC.

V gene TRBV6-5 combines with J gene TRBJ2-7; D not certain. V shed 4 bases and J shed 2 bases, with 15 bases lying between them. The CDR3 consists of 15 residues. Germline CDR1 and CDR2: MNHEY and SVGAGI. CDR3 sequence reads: CASSFSRSTTYEQYF. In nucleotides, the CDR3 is TGTGCCAGCAGTTTTTCAAGGAGTACTACCTACGAGCAGTACTTC.

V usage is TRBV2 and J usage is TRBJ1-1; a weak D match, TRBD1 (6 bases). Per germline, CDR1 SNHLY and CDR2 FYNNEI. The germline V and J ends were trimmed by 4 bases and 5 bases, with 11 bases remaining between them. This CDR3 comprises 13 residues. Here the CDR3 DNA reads TGTGCCAGCAGTGCACAGGGACGTACTGAAGCTTTCTTT. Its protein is CASSAQGRTEAFF.